The T cell receptor (beta chain) described here comes from a study of T cells in tuberculosis. Study background: CD1B tetramers identified T cells specific for mycobacterial lipid GMM. IGRA-negative adolescents, IGRA-positive adolescents with latent tuberculosis and adults with active tuberculosis formed this South African cohort.

Study-level points and caveats: Smaller alpha distances in active tuberculosis partly reflected shorter CDR3-alpha lengths.

Repertoires were generated with immunoSEQ multiplex PCR, while TCRdb's copy carries only in-frame clones and drops some. The sample records about 23,000 clones, about 97% being singletons. V lost 8 bases and J lost 4; bases outside the gene matches: 11. The CDR3 consists of 15 residues. Looked up from germline, CDR1 is WSHSY and CDR2 is SAAADI. Details on this clone: Antigen specificity is unknown.

Each donor contributed 100,000 or so T cells on average, unsorted. The chain combines TRBV10-2 with TRBJ2-3; 8 bases are shared with TRBD2. The receptor's source is a donor aged 10-30 years with latent tuberculosis or without tuberculosis infection. Sequenced: PBMCs. The DNA of the CDR3 is TGCGCCAGCCTTCCGGGACTAGGAATTGCAGATACGCAGTATTTT. This encodes CASLPGLGIADTQYF.